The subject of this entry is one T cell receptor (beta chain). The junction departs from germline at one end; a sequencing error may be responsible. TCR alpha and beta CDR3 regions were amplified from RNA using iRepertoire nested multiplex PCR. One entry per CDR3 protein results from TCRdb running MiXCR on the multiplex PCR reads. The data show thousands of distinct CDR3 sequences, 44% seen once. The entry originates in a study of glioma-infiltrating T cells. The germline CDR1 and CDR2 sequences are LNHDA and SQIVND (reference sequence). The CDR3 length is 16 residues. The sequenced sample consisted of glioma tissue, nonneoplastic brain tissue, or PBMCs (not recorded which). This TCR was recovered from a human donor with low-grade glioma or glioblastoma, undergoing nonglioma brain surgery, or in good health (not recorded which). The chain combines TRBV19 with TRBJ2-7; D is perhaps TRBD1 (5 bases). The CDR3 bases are TGTGCCAGTAGTATAAGAACAGGTTCAAGCTCATACGTGCAGTACTTC. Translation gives CASSIRTGSSSYVQYF.